Described below is a single T cell receptor beta chain sequence and its context. This clone was found once. No antigen is known for it. One base away there is no much larger clone; base qualities are not given. The cohort comprised 666 healthy bone marrow donors. All cohort members were sampled while nominally healthy, although unrecorded immune exposures were likely present. The donor tested CMV seropositive and was one of the 289 seropositive cohort members. Each donor provided a peripheral blood sample, and peripheral blood mononuclear cells were used for TCR beta sequencing. Genomic DNA extraction from the blood cell samples was performed with the Qiagen DNeasy Blood Extraction Kit. The data were taken from a study of cytomegalovirus exposure and HLA in healthy donors (dated by TCRdb to about 2017). Describing the broader study: An earlier analysis of roughly 500 of the donors reported approximately 300 Gb of sequence data and around 100 million unique TCR beta sequences obtained from about 180 million T cells. Of the 300 to 400 genotyped donors, 81% fell in the genetic ancestry cluster associated with self-reported Caucasian donors. HLA typing covered class I and class II loci at four-digit resolution. Using immunosequencing, the study profiled T cell repertoires from 640 or so subjects and related those repertoires to cytomegalovirus serostatus. Typing coverage varied by locus: roughly 629-640 donors for A, B, C, DRB1 and DQB1; roughly 500 for DQA1; about 590 for DPA1; more than 450 for DPB1. All discovery cohort repertoires had been generated using a single sequencing platform. In a later analysis, previously published TCR beta repertoires from fewer than 750 donors were re-analyzed and high-resolution HLA genotyping was added so that TCR occurrence patterns could be studied. An early release that covered roughly 600 HLA-typed donors contained 250 to 350 gigabases of sequencing data and 65 million to 100 million unique TCR sequences. The later analysis used no new phenotypic data to find candidate immune exposures, relying instead on TCR beta sequences and their occurrence across donors. In an earlier analysis of 587 of the donors, high-throughput TCR beta sequencing was used to judge whether each TCR beta V gene segment behaved as functional or pseudogenic. Donor age, sex, ethnicity and CMV serostatus were compiled alongside the repertoire data. Along with the approximately 650-subject first cohort, a separate validation cohort of roughly 110 different subjects was used. Across about 370 genotyped donors of the cohort, an average of roughly 200,000 unique TCR beta nucleotide sequences per donor were sequenced, and around 19% of those sequences were non-productive. In a later genetic analysis, genome-wide SNP genotypes for about 65% of the roughly 670 donors were used, and that subset was treated as a discovery cohort. Because of strong linkage in the cohort, roughly five DR-DQ haplotypes were treated as single units for association and clustering. The study combined high-throughput TCR immunosequencing, statistical association of individual TCRs with disease status, and machine learning to predict cytomegalovirus infection status. The study aimed to test whether signatures of past pathogen exposure could be identified by cataloging public T cell receptors. The investigation overall reported the following: Because some donors lacked HLA typing at each locus, the association tests relied only on the typed subset. A few of the identified cytomegalovirus-associated TCR beta chains were confirmed in vitro to be specific for cytomegalovirus antigens. The only immune exposure information available for the cohort was CMV serostatus. According to the authors, the approach could potentially be generalized to other disease states and immunological phenotypes. Broadly in line with IMGT annotations, most TCR beta V segments showed up in productive rearrangements about 87% or about 30% of the time in an earlier analysis of several hundred of the donors. The sequencing pipeline was judged likely to have produced a cluster of highly shared sequence variants as a technical artifact. When HLA alleles, especially DR and DQ, strongly co-occurred, attributing TCR associations to individual alleles was difficult. Correlated functional status among segregating V segments might be attributable to linkage disequilibrium, but an unknown experimental factor could not be ruled out. Because counts were too low, about 18 rarely observed V segments, including chromosome 9 orphons, were excluded from the earlier analysis of some 590 of the donors. V-gene and J-gene trimming of TCR beta chains was associated with a missense DCLRE1C variant in a later genetic analysis, and the association was replicated in an independent cohort. According to a later genetic analysis, donors in an Asian-associated ancestry cluster had fewer N-insertions in productive TCRs than the approximately 650-donor mean. According to a later analysis, parvovirus B19, influenza, CMV and Epstein-Barr virus appeared linked to several top co-occurrence clusters. In a later analysis, some 17,000 TCR beta sequences were associated with specific HLA alleles at a false discovery rate of 0.05. A later analysis found that TCR association rates varied across HLA loci, with DRB1 alleles showing the most associated TCRs and HLA-C alleles the fewest. Most CMV-associated TCR beta chains appeared to be HLA-restricted in a later analysis, and the HLA associations seemed to be driven largely by CMV exposure. In both the original and validation cohorts, the classifier was reported to diagnose cytomegalovirus status with high specificity and sensitivity. A further reported finding was that TCR beta sequences accurately predicted the HLA-A and HLA-B alleles for most subjects in the first cohort. Across donors, most TCR sequences were observed very rarely, whereas some public TCRs were present in many individuals. In a later analysis, HLA-associated TCR beta chains showed more clonal expansion and lower generation probabilities than non-associated chains that were equally common. Sequencing depth was assumed to be roughly uniform across donors in the presence/absence analyses, though that assumption may not hold. Because the 87-base-pair reads could not distinguish some IMGT-functional V segments, including TRBV6-2 and TRBV6-3, those segments were excluded. This cohort had only TCR beta chains sequenced, and the lack of alpha or paired-chain data limited which features could be detected. The study gave a list of 150 to 200 TCR beta chains associated with cytomegalovirus.

The library was generated by the immunoSEQ multiplex PCR assay. A mixture of 60 forward primers for TCR Vbeta segments and 13 reverse primers for TCR Jbeta segments was used in the multiplex PCR. The CDR3 region of rearranged TCR beta genes was amplified from genomic DNA by a multiplex PCR assay. On the Illumina HiSeq System, the amplified TCR beta libraries were sequenced as 87-base-pair reads. In the authors' own workflow: A later analysis tallied 80 million to 95 million unique TCR beta chains across the 666 repertoires, and roughly 11 million of those chains were shared by two or more donors. A nearest-neighbor algorithm error-corrected the raw reads and collapsed the reads into unique sequences, merging closely related sequences to remove PCR and sequencing errors. Alignment of CDR3 sequences to IMGT reference sequences was used to assign V, D and J gene segments. For a sequence to be retained, a match of at least six nucleotides was required to both a V gene segment and a J gene segment. Rearrangements were called productive when the CDR3 lacked stop codons and stayed in frame with V and J; all others were non-productive. CDR3 was defined according to IMGT convention as the region running from the second conserved V-encoded cysteine to the conserved J-encoded phenylalanine. Sequences without an unambiguous match to a single V gene segment were excluded from the earlier analysis of over 500 of the donors. An earlier analysis of fewer than 650 of the donors classified V segments as functional when productive rearrangements were above 56.7% and as segregating when the standard deviation between donors was above 5%. A statistical classification framework was built to diagnose cytomegalovirus status from the catalog of TCR beta chain sequences. V and J gene assignment, in a later analysis, came from comparing TCR nucleotide sequences with IMGT/GENE-DB human TR gene sequences. Using the TCRdist pipeline, a later analysis assigned CDR3 sequences along with most-parsimonious VDJ recombination scenarios. In a later analysis, every TCR beta chain was defined by the combination of its CDR3 amino acid sequence and its V-gene family, and reads without a unique V-gene family were dropped. To address suspected cross-contamination and a sequencing artifact, a later analysis removed roughly 640 highly shared, low-generation-probability nucleotide sequences. A later analysis calculated a clonal expansion index for each public chain from normalized within-repertoire ranks of inferred template counts. Generation probabilities in a later analysis came from a VDJ recombination model fitted to out-of-frame rearrangements, and those results were checked against IGoR. Hypergeometric tests were used in a later analysis to score TCR-TCR, TCR-HLA and TCR-CMV co-occurrence, with a repertoire-size bias correction applied to the TCR pairs. To estimate false discovery rates, a later analysis permuted the HLA or CMV assignments 20 times. A later analysis grouped co-occurring TCRs with DBSCAN, adding TCRdist sequence similarity when clustering within HLA-allele-positive subsets. Repertoires with fewer than 30,000 or more than 120,000 public chains, plus five repertoires with anomalous nucleotide sharing, were excluded from co-occurrence clustering. TCRdb took this table from immuneACCESS and kept in-frame rearrangements with V and J called. Such tables lack part of the clones; where checked against another copy, unresolved V genes explain under half of the gap, and the rest is unexplained. V and J calls and clone size are given by that table; D and trimming were obtained from the DNA. The sample table shows tens of thousands of clones, and around three quarters are seen once. In total, the top ten clones hold under 5.5% of the sample.

CDR1 and CDR2, per the germline V gene, are SGHTA and FQGNSA. Cut back by 1 base and 5 bases, the V and J ends lie 18 bases apart. From the cysteine up to the phenylalanine, the CDR3 has a length of 16 residues. Just CDR3 DNA is preserved here, 48 bases in frame from base 1. The specimen sequenced was PBMCs. The chain links TRBV7-2 with TRBJ2-7; confidence is insufficient to name the D gene. This TCR was recovered from a woman between 40 and 50 years old in good health and CMV-seropositive. The DNA sequence reads TGTGCCAGCAGCTTAGGTGAAGTGAGTAGTTTCGACGAGCAGTACTTC. This gives the protein CASSLGEVSSFDEQYF.